The 28 T cell receptor beta chains given below trace back to one sample, sequenced in a study of OX40 agonist ivuxolimab in advanced cancers. Repertoires were generated with immunoSEQ multiplex PCR, while TCRdb's copy carries only in-frame clones and drops some. The sample shows more than 95,000 clones, approximately 93% of them seen only once. This specimen was CD4+ or CD8+ T cells sorted from blood, taken in a trial of the OX40 agonist ivuxolimab. The receptors shown here come from an adult with an advanced solid tumor such as melanoma, head and neck, liver or kidney cancer.

The rearrangement joins TRBV5-1 to TRBJ2-6; D perhaps matches TRBD2 (6 bases). CDR1 is SGHRS and CDR2 is YFSETQ in the germline V gene. Trimming stripped 4 bases from V and 2 bases from J, with 16 bases between. The CDR3 loop spans 17 amino acids. DNA for the CDR3: TGCGCCAGCAGCCACCTCCCGGAGGGCGCTGGGGCCAACGTCCTGACTTTC. It yields the protein CASSHLPEGAGANVLTF.

In this sample, this clone turned up a few times. The CDR3 is CASSLGTGNQPQHF. The CDR3 bases are TGCGCCAGCAGCCTAGGGACGGGCAATCAGCCCCAGCATTTT. The J gene is TRBJ1-5, the V gene TRBV5-1; possible D gene TRBD1, 5 bases. Trimming pared 4 bases from V and 2 bases from J, leaving 10 bases between. This CDR3 is 14 amino acids long. CDR1 and CDR2 (germline): SGHRS, YFSETQ. Full variable domain (rest looked up from reference TRBV5-1 and TRBJ1-5): KAGVTQTPRYLIKTRGQQVTLSCSPISGHRSVSWYQQTPGQGLQFLFEYFSETQRNKGNFPGRFSGRQFSNSRSEMNVSTLELGDSALYLCASSLGTGNQPQHFGDGTRLSIL.

The gene calls are TRBV4-2 and TRBJ1-1; D remains ambiguous. Deletions cut 0 bases from V and 4 bases from J, with 12 bases between. CDR1 and CDR2 from the germline V gene are LGHNA and YNFKEQ. The length of the CDR3 is 15 residues. For the CDR3, the DNA is TGTGCCAGCAGCCAAGATGAAGGGAGAGGCACTGAAGCTTTCTTT. It translates to CASSQDEGRGTEAFF.

The chain links TRBV6-5 to TRBJ1-2; unclear D gene. Per germline, CDR1 MNHEY and CDR2 SVGAGI. The CDR3 loop spans 14 amino acids. The V and J ends lost 2 bases and 4 bases respectively, with 11 bases between them. The CDR3 here is CASSYRAGLYGYTF. DNA for the CDR3: TGTGCCAGCAGTTACCGGGCGGGTCTCTATGGCTACACCTTC.

The V gene is TRBV15, the J gene TRBJ1-5; D uncertain. The CDR3 extends over 18 amino acids. V was trimmed by 3 bases and J by 1 base, leaving 19 bases between them. Germline V gene sequence: CDR1 LNHNV, CDR2 YYDKDF (reference sequence). The CDR3 DNA reads TGTGCCACCAGCAGCCATTACAGCCGGGTGGGGAGCAATCAGCCCCAGCATTTT. Translation gives CATSSHYSRVGSNQPQHF.

The V gene is TRBV6-6, the J gene TRBJ1-1, with 9 bases identical to TRBD1. CDR1 and CDR2 (germline): MNHNY, SVGAGI (reference sequence). This CDR3 contains 14 residues. Trimming at V came to 0 bases and at J to 10 bases, leaving 6 bases not matched to a gene. The CDR3 spells CASSYSAGQGSAFF. CDR3 in DNA: TGTGCCAGCAGTTACTCGGCGGGACAGGGATCAGCTTTCTTT.

In regard to this clone: At one end the junction does not follow the germline gene, possibly because of a read error. The same CDR3 can be traced to other DNA sequences in this sample. The chain carries TRBV7-7 and TRBJ2-5; D is tentatively TRBD1 or TRBD2 (5 bases each). This CDR3 is built from 14 residues. The germline gives CDR1 SSHAT, CDR2 FNYEAQ (reference sequence). CDR3 region: CASSPSGPQETQYF. The DNA of the CDR3 is TGTGCTAGCAGCCCCTCGGGGCCCCAAGAGACCCAGTACTTC. Complete variable domain (other parts from reference TRBV7-7 and TRBJ2-5): GAGVSQSPRYKVTKRGQDVTLRCDPISSHATLYWYQQALGQGPEFLTYFNYEAQPDKSGLPSDRFSAERPEGSISTLTIQRTEQRDSAMYRCASSPSGPQETQYFGPGTRLLVL.

This chain uses TRBV5-1 with TRBJ2-3; 13 bases fit TRBD2. The V and J ends lost 0 bases and 15 bases, in that order; junction bases with no gene match: 10. Germline CDR1 SGHRS, CDR2 YFSETQ. CDR3 length: 15 amino acids. The CDR3 protein is CASSLGPQTSGGQYF. The CDR3 coding sequence is TGCGCCAGCAGCTTGGGGCCTCAGACTAGCGGGGGGCAATATTTT. The entire variable domain, with the rest obtained from reference TRBV5-1 and TRBJ2-3, is as follows: KAGVTQTPRYLIKTRGQQVTLSCSPISGHRSVSWYQQTPGQGLQFLFEYFSETQRNKGNFPGRFSGRQFSNSRSEMNVSTLELGDSALYLCASSLGPQTSGGQYFGPGTRLTVL.

The V call is TRBV6-1, the J call TRBJ2-3; no clear D. From germline, CDR1 is MNHNS and CDR2 SASEGT. V lost 3 bases to trimming and J lost 4 bases, with 14 bases between them. CDR3 length: 15 residues. CDR3 region: CASSDTRAPSDTQYF. CDR3 sequence (DNA): TGTGCCAGCAGTGACACCCGGGCCCCTTCAGATACGCAGTATTTT.

This clone was seen once. The rearrangement links TRBV7-2 to TRBJ1-1; 7 bases align to TRBD1. V lost 5 bases to trimming and J lost 4 bases; unmatched junction nucleotides: 4. This CDR3 has 13 residues. Germline assignment: CDR1 SGHTA and CDR2 FQGNSA. The CDR3 loop is CASSRQGTTEAFF. The CDR3, as DNA: TGTGCCAGCAGCCGACAGGGAACCACTGAAGCTTTCTTT.

The J gene is TRBJ2-1, the V gene TRBV25-1, with a weak D call TRBD2 (6 bases). Germline V gives CDR1 MGHDK, CDR2 SYGVNS. The CDR3 length is 14 residues. Trimming removed 5 bases at V and 8 bases at J, with 16 bases between. In nucleotides, the CDR3 is TGTGCCAGCAGTCCTCGGGGGTGGAGAGATGAGCAGTTCTTC. Translation: CASSPRGWRDEQFF.

The chain combines TRBV4-3 with TRBJ2-1, with D possibly matching TRBD2 (6 bases). Germline CDR1 is LGHNA and CDR2 is YSLEER. The CDR3 totals 13 residues. The V gene lost 1 base and the J gene lost 5 bases, with 6 bases spanning the gap. The CDR3 DNA follows: TGCGCCAGCAGCCAAGCGGGGGACAATGAGCAGTTCTTC. Translation gives CASSQAGDNEQFF.

This chain links TRBV9 with TRBJ1-2; no reliable D call. The germline V gene has CDR1 SGDLS and CDR2 YYNGEE. V lost 0 bases and J 5 bases, leaving 8 bases between the germline ends. This CDR3 contains 13 residues. CDR3 sequence: CASSVDNNYGYTF. Here the CDR3 DNA reads TGTGCCAGCAGCGTAGACAACAATTATGGCTACACCTTC.

The chain carries TRBV28 and TRBJ2-7; 8 bases line up with TRBD2. V lost 6 bases, J lost 5 bases, and 9 bases stayed unmatched. The CDR3 totals 14 residues. CDR1 and CDR2 (germline): MDHEN, SYDVKM. The CDR3 nucleotides read TGTGCCAGCAGACCTCGACTAGCGTACCACGAGCAGTACTTC. It encodes CASRPRLAYHEQYF. The full variable domain, in which reference TRBV28 and TRBJ2-7 provide the parts outside the CDR3, is DVKVTQSSRYLVKRTGEKVFLECVQDMDHENMFWYRQDPGLGLRLIYFSYDVKMKEKGDIPEGYSVSREKKERFSLILESASTNQTSMYLCASRPRLAYHEQYFGPGTRLTVT.

J is TRBJ2-1 and V is TRBV29-1, with 13 bases matching TRBD2. The CDR3 consists of 15 residues. The V gene end was trimmed by 3 bases and the J gene end by 8 bases; junction bases not matched to a gene: 7. From germline, CDR1 is SQVTM and CDR2 ANQGSEA. The CDR3 DNA reads TGCAGCGTTGATTGGACTAGCGGGGGCAGGGATGAGCAGTTCTTC. Residues: CSVDWTSGGRDEQFF.

The sample holds one count of this clone. The chain couples TRBV4-1 to TRBJ2-3; D not certain. Germline CDR1 and CDR2: MGHRA and YSYEKL. The CDR3 has 16 amino acids. The V and J ends lost 0 bases and 0 bases respectively, with 10 bases between them. The CDR3 is CASSQDLGTSTDTQYF. In DNA form, the CDR3 reads TGCGCCAGCAGCCAAGATCTCGGAACTAGCACAGATACGCAGTATTTT.

As DNA, the CDR3 is TGTGCCAGCAGTGAATTAGGGGCAGAGAACACTGAAGCTTTCTTT. Its translation: CASSELGAENTEAFF. The gene calls are TRBV25-1 and TRBJ1-1, with a possible D match to TRBD1 (5 bases). V lost 1 base and J lost 1, with 10 bases in between. CDR3 length: 15 amino acids. CDR1 and CDR2 (germline): MGHDK, SYGVNS. Using reference TRBV25-1 and TRBJ1-1 for the parts outside the CDR3, the full variable domain is EADIYQTPRYLVIGTGKKITLECSQTMGHDKMYWYQQDPGMELHLIHYSYGVNSTEKGDLSSESTVSRIRTEHFPLTLESARPSHTSQYLCASSELGAENTEAFFGQGTRLTVV.

This clone was seen once. The V and J genes are TRBV28 and TRBJ2-5, with D maybe TRBD2 (5 bases). CDR3 length: 15 residues. Germline CDR1 MDHEN, CDR2 SYDVKM. The germline V and J ends were trimmed by 6 bases and 7 bases, with 21 bases remaining between them. The CDR3 region is CASSHTGGLTRTQYF. For the CDR3, the DNA is TGTGCCAGCAGCCATACCGGCGGACTCACACGGACCCAGTACTTC.

J is TRBJ2-1 and V is TRBV7-2; the D gene is possibly TRBD2 (5 bases). The CDR3 consists of 13 residues. CDR1 and CDR2 (germline): SGHTA, FQGNSA. V gave up 4 bases and J gave up 6 bases, with 10 bases separating them. CDR3 sequence: CASSSMRVNEQFF. Here the CDR3 DNA reads TGTGCCAGCAGCTCTATGAGGGTCAATGAGCAGTTCTTC.

The gene calls are TRBV4-2 and TRBJ1-2; D is uncertain. The germline CDR1 and CDR2 sequences are LGHNA and YNFKEQ. The CDR3 extends over 17 amino acids. Between the trimmed V and J ends, which lost 4 bases and 0 bases, there was a span of 18 bases. CDR3 residues: CASSPEYRQLSNYGYTF. CDR3 sequence (DNA): TGTGCCAGCAGCCCCGAGTACCGCCAACTTTCTAACTATGGCTACACCTTC.

The gene calls are TRBV9 and TRBJ2-2, with 7 bases aligning to TRBD1. J lost 4 bases, V lost 7 bases, and 7 bases had no gene match. The germline V gene has CDR1 SGDLS and CDR2 YYNGEE. This CDR3 has 14 amino acids. DNA of the CDR3: TGTGCCAGCGGCAGGGGGTCTATCACCGGGGAGCTGTTTTTT. Its translation is CASGRGSITGELFF.

Here the CDR3 DNA reads TGCGCCAGCAGCTTAGATACACCGGGACAGGGGACGAATGGCTACACCTTC. Protein product: CASSLDTPGQGTNGYTF. V usage is TRBV5-1 and J usage is TRBJ1-2; 10 positions agree with TRBD1. CDR3 length: 17 residues. V shed 2 bases and J 6 bases; nucleotides not matched to a gene: 13. The germline V gene has CDR1 SGHRS and CDR2 YFSETQ.

This chain joins TRBV6-5 and TRBJ1-1; TRBD1 matches 7 bases. Per germline, CDR1 MNHEY and CDR2 SVGAGI. This CDR3 spans 13 amino acids. Trimming cost V 7 bases and J 0 bases; bases outside gene matches: 2. The CDR3 reads CASTGQMNTEAFF. CDR3 sequence (DNA): TGTGCCAGCACGGGACAGATGAACACTGAAGCTTTCTTT.

This clone was seen just once. This chain joins TRBV28 and TRBJ2-7; 11 bases are shared with TRBD2. The CDR3 sequence is 16 residues long. The germline gives CDR1 MDHEN, CDR2 SYDVKM. The trim removed 6 bases at V and 6 bases at J, leaving 13 bases unmatched. The CDR3 coding sequence is TGTGCCAGCAGCCGCGCCTTTAGCGGGAGGGCCGGCGAGCAGTACTTC. Amino acid sequence: CASSRAFSGRAGEQYF.

This chain joins TRBV6-6 and TRBJ1-1, with 10 nucleotides matching TRBD1. The CDR3 runs 15 residues. The V gene's germline CDR1 is MNHNY and CDR2 SVGAGI (reference sequence). The ends lost 5 bases at V and 5 bases at J; junction bases unmatched: 8. The CDR3 protein is CASSRTGGSRTEAFF. The DNA of the CDR3 is TGTGCCAGCAGTCGGACAGGGGGTTCGAGGACTGAAGCTTTCTTT.

The rearrangement joins TRBV7-2 to TRBJ1-1; 9 bases line up with TRBD1. Germline V gene lookup returns CDR1 SGHTA and CDR2 FQGNSA. V shed 4 bases and J 8 bases; nucleotides not matched to a gene: 8. The CDR3 covers 14 residues. CDR3 region: CASSSGQGLVEAFF. Written as DNA, the CDR3 is TGTGCCAGCAGCTCGGGACAGGGATTAGTAGAAGCTTTCTTT.

The CDR3: CASSYSQRGGLNEQFF. CDR3 nucleotides: TGTGCCAGCAGTTACTCCCAGCGGGGGGGCCTGAATGAGCAGTTCTTC. V gene TRBV6-5 combines with J gene TRBJ2-1; TRBD2 agrees at 10 bases. The CDR3 extends over 16 amino acids. Germline lookup yields CDR1 MNHEY and CDR2 SVGAGI. V dropped 0 bases and J dropped 7; count of bases not matched to a gene: 6.

Concerning this clone itself: A junction end diverges from the germline sequence, so it may reflect a read error. This chain links TRBV7-2 with TRBJ1-1; no firm D call. The CDR3 has 13 amino acids. CDR1 and CDR2 (germline): SGHTA, FQGNSA. The CDR3 coding sequence is TGTGCCAGCAGCGTAGCGAGGAACACTGAAGCTTTCTTT. It encodes CASSVARNTEAFF.